These 26 T cell receptor beta chains share one sample of origin, sequenced in a study of blood T cell repertoires in COVID-19. TCRdb's table, derived via immunoSEQ multiplex PCR, lists solely in-frame clones and lacks some. The sample lists 200,000 or so clones, approximately 86% occurring once. The sequenced sample was peripheral blood. These receptors were obtained from a man in his sixties with acute or convalescent COVID-19.

This chain connects TRBV2 to TRBJ1-1; D is perhaps TRBD1 (6 bases). Trimming took off 6 bases at V and 1 base at J, with 15 bases between the two ends. The CDR3 loop spans 15 amino acids. Germline V gene lookup returns CDR1 SNHLY and CDR2 FYNNEI. CDR3 residues: CASRARQAANTEAFF. For the CDR3, the DNA is TGTGCCAGCAGGGCTCGACAGGCCGCGAACACTGAAGCTTTCTTT.

The CDR3 spells CASSFGDRVQGSPLHF. CDR3 coding DNA: TGTGCCAGCAGCTTTGGCGACAGGGTACAGGGTTCACCCCTCCACTTT. This chain uses TRBV5-4 with TRBJ1-6; 7 bases map to TRBD1. Germline V lookup: CDR1 SGHNT, CDR2 YYREEE (reference sequence). The CDR3 is 16 amino acids. The V segment lost 2 bases and the J segment 9 bases; nucleotides outside the gene matches: 11.

The V call is TRBV6-1, the J call TRBJ1-3, with D possibly being TRBD1 (5 bases). The germline V and J ends were trimmed by 3 bases and 4 bases, with 7 bases remaining between them. Germline V gene data show CDR1 as MNHNS and CDR2 as SASEGT. This CDR3 comprises 13 residues. The CDR3 DNA sequence: TGTGCCAGCAGTGAGGCAGGGGGAAACACCATATATTTT. It encodes CASSEAGGNTIYF.

The chain employs TRBV30 and TRBJ1-5; weak D call: TRBD1 (5 bases). The CDR3 extends over 14 amino acids. Germline values: CDR1 GTSNPN, CDR2 SVGIG (reference sequence). V was shortened by 6 bases and J by 4 bases, with 16 bases between the two germline ends. In nucleotides, the CDR3 is TGTGCCTGCAAGCGAGCGGGACCAAATCAGCCCCAGCATTTT. Protein: CACKRAGPNQPQHF.

This chain connects TRBV24-1 to TRBJ2-1; TRBD1 aligns across 8 bases. Germline lookup yields CDR1 KGHDR and CDR2 SFDVKD. This CDR3 has 15 residues. V shed 6 bases, J shed 5 bases, and the junction held 8 bases outside the gene matches. This CDR3 reads CATSLGTGRNNEQFF. The CDR3, as DNA: TGTGCCACCAGTCTTGGGACAGGTCGAAACAATGAGCAGTTCTTC.

The chain carries TRBV5-1 and TRBJ2-5, with a weak D call TRBD1 (5 bases). This CDR3 contains 14 residues. The germline V gene has CDR1 SGHRS and CDR2 YFSETQ. V was shortened by 1 base and J by 1 base, with 8 bases between the two germline ends. The CDR3 loop reads CASSLTGPQETQYF. The CDR3 DNA is TGCGCCAGCAGCTTGACAGGACCCCAAGAGACCCAGTACTTC.

The chain uses TRBV19 and TRBJ1-5; TRBD1 is a possible D gene (6 bases). The CDR3 is made up of 17 amino acids. CDR1 LNHDA and CDR2 SQIVND come from the germline V gene (reference sequence). The V end lost 0 bases, the J end lost 0 bases, and 12 bases lay between the germline ends. Here the CDR3 DNA reads TGTGCCAGTAGTATAGATGGACAGACTATTAGCAATCAGCCCCAGCATTTT. Protein: CASSIDGQTISNQPQHF.

The chain is built from TRBV20-1 and TRBJ1-5; D not certain. Germline CDR1 and CDR2: DFQATT and SNEGSKA (reference sequence). V lost 3 bases and J 2 bases, leaving 8 bases between the germline ends. The length of the CDR3 is 13 residues. CDR3 residues: CSASSGGNQPQHF. CDR3 coding DNA: TGCAGTGCTAGTTCTGGAGGCAATCAGCCCCAGCATTTT.

This chain links TRBV3-1 (or the pseudogene TRBV3-2) with TRBJ2-5; 10 nucleotides match TRBD2. CDR3 length equals 18 residues. CDR1 LGHDT and CDR2 YNNKEL come from the germline V gene (reference sequence). Trimming cost V 1 base and J 2 bases; bases outside gene matches: 10. The CDR3, as DNA: TGTGCCAGCAGCCAAGTAGGTCTTAGCGGGGGGCGACAAGAGACCCAGTACTTC. Encoded protein: CASSQVGLSGGRQETQYF.

The chain links TRBV19 to TRBJ1-3; tentatively, D is TRBD1 (6 bases). This CDR3 is 15 amino acids long. Looked up from germline, CDR1 is LNHDA and CDR2 is SQIVND (reference sequence). V shed 3 bases and J shed 3 bases, with 12 bases lying between them. This CDR3 is CASSIGQRSGNTIYF. The CDR3 DNA is TGTGCCAGTAGTATCGGACAGCGGAGTGGAAACACCATATATTTT. The full variable domain, its missing parts supplied by reference TRBV19 and TRBJ1-3, is DGGITQSPKYLFRKEGQNVTLSCEQNLNHDAMYWYRQDPGQGLRLIYYSQIVNDFQKGDIAEGYSVSREKKESFPLTVTSAQKNPTAFYLCASSIGQRSGNTIYFGEGSWLTVV.

The chain carries TRBV5-4 and TRBJ2-4; 9 bases fit TRBD1. Germline loops: CDR1 SGHNT, CDR2 YYREEE (reference sequence). J was trimmed by 6 bases and V by 4 bases; bases with no gene match: 5. The CDR3 totals 14 residues. The CDR3, as DNA: TGTGCCAGCAGCGAACAGGGGGCGGGAAACATTCAGTACTTC. It encodes CASSEQGAGNIQYF. Full variable domain (outside the CDR3, taken from reference TRBV5-4 and TRBJ2-4): ETGVTQSPTHLIKTRGQQVTLRCSSQSGHNTVSWYQQALGQGPQFIFQYYREEENGRGNFPPRFSGLQFPNYSSELNVNALELDDSALYLCASSEQGAGNIQYFGAGTRLSVL.

The chain uses TRBV7-9 and TRBJ1-1; 8 nucleotides match TRBD1. After removal of 5 bases from V and 4 bases from J, the junction contained 6 bases not matched to a gene. The germline V gene encodes CDR1 SEHNR and CDR2 FQNEAQ (reference sequence). The CDR3 is 14 residues long. The CDR3 region has the DNA TGTGCCAGCAGCCCTCTCACAGGGGGCACTGAAGCTTTCTTT. Its translation is CASSPLTGGTEAFF.

The chain links TRBV13 to TRBJ2-7, with 8 bases lining up with TRBD1. V lost 5 bases to trimming and J lost 4 bases; unmatched junction nucleotides: 10. The CDR3 sequence is 15 residues long. Germline CDR1 PRHDT, CDR2 FYEKMQ (reference sequence). The chain's CDR3 is CASSLQTGAGYEQYF. The CDR3 nucleotides are TGTGCCAGCAGCCTACAGACAGGGGCAGGGTACGAGCAGTACTTC.

J is TRBJ2-1 and V is TRBV13; the match to TRBD1 covers 8 bases. The V gene end was trimmed by 3 bases and the J gene end by 7 bases; junction bases not matched to a gene: 8. This CDR3 spans 15 amino acids. Germline V gene sequence: CDR1 PRHDT, CDR2 FYEKMQ (reference sequence). The chain's CDR3 is CASSLAPGQENEQFF. The CDR3 coding sequence is TGTGCCAGCAGCTTGGCCCCGGGACAGGAGAATGAGCAGTTCTTC.

The chain carries TRBV12-3 or TRBV12-4 and TRBJ2-5, with a tentative D call TRBD1 (7 bases). This CDR3 comprises 13 residues. Between the trimmed V and J ends, which lost 6 bases and 5 bases, there was a span of 13 bases. DNA of the CDR3: TGTGCCAGCAGCCCAGGGGGGCGGGAGACCCAGTACTTC. This translates into CASSPGGRETQYF.

This clone was counted once. The chain employs TRBV19 and TRBJ2-2, with D possibly TRBD2 on 6 matching bases. V dropped 4 bases and J dropped 8 bases, with 17 bases sitting between them. Germline V gene lookup returns CDR1 LNHDA and CDR2 SQIVND (reference sequence). This CDR3 comprises 15 residues. The DNA of the CDR3 is TGTGCCAGTAGTACCCCCACCGGGGGAACTGGGGAGCTGTTTTTT. This sequence encodes CASSTPTGGTGELFF.

The chain employs TRBV28 and TRBJ2-3, with 11 bases matching TRBD2. CDR1 and CDR2 from the germline V gene are MDHEN and SYDVKM. CDR3 size: 14 residues. Trimming removed 7 bases from V and 5 bases from J; junction bases left unmatched: 5. The CDR3 loop reads CASTLAGGLDTQYF. The DNA for the CDR3 is TGTGCCAGCACCCTAGCGGGGGGCTTAGATACGCAGTATTTT.

V and J are TRBV13 and TRBJ1-3; maybe TRBD1 (6 bases). CDR3 length: 16 residues. The V and J ends lost 5 bases and 0 bases respectively, with 14 bases between them. Germline V gene data show CDR1 as PRHDT and CDR2 as FYEKMQ (reference sequence). CDR3 residues: CASSPAGTRSGNTIYF. Written as DNA, the CDR3 is TGTGCCAGCAGCCCCGCCGGGACACGCTCTGGAAACACCATATATTTT.

This chain uses TRBV28 with TRBJ2-1, with 9 bases matching TRBD2. The V gene end was trimmed by 4 bases and the J gene end by 8 bases; junction bases not matched to a gene: 12. Germline CDR1 reads MDHEN; CDR2 reads SYDVKM. The CDR3 covers 16 residues. This chain's CDR3 is CASSSPHSGGRYEQFF. The CDR3 coding sequence is TGTGCCAGCAGTTCCCCCCATAGCGGGGGAAGATATGAGCAGTTCTTC.

The chain links TRBV25-1 to TRBJ2-1; TRBD1 matches 7 bases. The CDR3 extends over 16 amino acids. Looked up from germline, CDR1 is MGHDK and CDR2 is SYGVNS. V was clipped by 1 base and J by 6 bases; unmatched bases: 9. CDR3 DNA: TGTGCCAGCAGTGAATTCAAGGGGGCAGGTTCCAATGAGCAGTTCTTC. Protein sequence: CASSEFKGAGSNEQFF.

The chain employs TRBV27 and TRBJ1-2; the D is unclear. V gave up 0 bases and J gave up 7 bases, with 3 bases separating them. CDR1 is MNHEY and CDR2 is SMNVEV in the germline V gene (reference sequence). There are 11 residues in the CDR3. DNA of the CDR3: TGTGCCAGCAGTTTATCCTCTGGCTACACCTTC. This codes for CASSLSSGYTF.

This chain joins TRBV5-1 and TRBJ1-6; 7 bases fit TRBD1. Per the germline V gene, CDR1 is SGHRS and CDR2 is YFSETQ. CDR3 length: 15 residues. V shed 4 bases and J 7 bases; nucleotides not matched to a gene: 8. Here the CDR3 reads CASSQTQGSNSPLHF. The CDR3 DNA reads as TGCGCCAGCAGCCAGACACAGGGGTCAAATTCACCCCTCCACTTT.

This chain uses TRBV2 with TRBJ2-5; 8 bases match TRBD2. After removal of 1 base from V and 4 bases from J, the junction contained 11 bases not matched to a gene. The CDR3 loop spans 17 amino acids. The V gene's germline CDR1 is SNHLY and CDR2 FYNNEI. CDR3: CASSEVFSGIGGETQYF. The CDR3 DNA is TGTGCCAGCAGTGAAGTTTTTAGCGGGATCGGGGGAGAGACCCAGTACTTC.

The chain couples TRBV7-3 to TRBJ1-2; TRBD1 aligns across 11 bases. After removal of 8 bases from V and 6 bases from J, the junction contained 8 bases not matched to a gene. Looked up from germline, CDR1 is SGHTA and CDR2 is FQGTGA. This CDR3 contains 14 residues. The CDR3: CASSKGDRGDGYTF. The CDR3 DNA reads TGTGCCAGCTCGAAAGGGGACAGGGGGGATGGCTACACCTTC.

J is TRBJ2-6 and V is TRBV16, with 8 bases that match TRBD1. The germline V gene has CDR1 KGHSY and CDR2 FQNENV. The length of the CDR3 is 16 residues. The junction had 3 bases not matched to a gene; V was cut back by 4 bases and J by 1 base. The CDR3 DNA follows: TGTGCCAGCAGCCGACAGGGGACTTCTGGGGCCAACGTCCTGACTTTC. Translated: CASSRQGTSGANVLTF.

In nucleotides, the CDR3 is TGTGCCAGCAGCTTAGTCCAGAGGAGCTCCTACGAGCAGTACTTC. Its translation: CASSLVQRSSYEQYF. The chain recombines TRBV7-9 with TRBJ2-7; D not resolved. The CDR3 has 15 residues. Trimming took off 1 base at V and 0 bases at J, with 10 bases between the two ends. Germline CDR1 is SEHNR and CDR2 is FQNEAQ (reference sequence).